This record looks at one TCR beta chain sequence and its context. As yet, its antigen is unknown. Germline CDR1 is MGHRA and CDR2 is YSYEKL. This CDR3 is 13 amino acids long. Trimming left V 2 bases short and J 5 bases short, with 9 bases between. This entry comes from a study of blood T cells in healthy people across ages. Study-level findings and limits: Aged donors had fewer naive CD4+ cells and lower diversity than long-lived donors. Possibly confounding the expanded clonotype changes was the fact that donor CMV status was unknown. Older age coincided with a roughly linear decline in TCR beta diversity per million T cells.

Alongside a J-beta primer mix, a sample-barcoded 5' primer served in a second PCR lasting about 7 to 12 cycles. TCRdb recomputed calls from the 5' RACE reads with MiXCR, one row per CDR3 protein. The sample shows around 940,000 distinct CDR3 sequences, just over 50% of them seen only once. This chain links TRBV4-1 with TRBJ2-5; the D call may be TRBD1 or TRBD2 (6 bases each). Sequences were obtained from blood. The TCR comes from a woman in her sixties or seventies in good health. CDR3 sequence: CASSQTGTETQYF. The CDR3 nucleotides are TGCGCCAGCAGCCAAACAGGGACTGAGACCCAGTACTTC.